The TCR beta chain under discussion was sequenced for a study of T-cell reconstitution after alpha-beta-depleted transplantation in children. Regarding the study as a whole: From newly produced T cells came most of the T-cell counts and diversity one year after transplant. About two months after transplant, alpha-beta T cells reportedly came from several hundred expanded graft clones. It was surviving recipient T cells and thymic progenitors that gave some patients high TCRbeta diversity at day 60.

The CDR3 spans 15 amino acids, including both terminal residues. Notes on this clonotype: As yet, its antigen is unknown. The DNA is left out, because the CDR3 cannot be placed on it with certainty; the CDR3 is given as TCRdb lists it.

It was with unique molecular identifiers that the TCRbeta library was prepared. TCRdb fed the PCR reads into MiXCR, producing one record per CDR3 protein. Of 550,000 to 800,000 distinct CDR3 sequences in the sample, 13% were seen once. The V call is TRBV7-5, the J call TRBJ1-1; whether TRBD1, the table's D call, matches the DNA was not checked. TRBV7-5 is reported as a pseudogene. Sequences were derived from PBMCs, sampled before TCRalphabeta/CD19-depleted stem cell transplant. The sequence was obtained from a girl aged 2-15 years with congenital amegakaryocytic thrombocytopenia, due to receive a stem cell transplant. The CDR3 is CISVSEASGASEAFF.